Below are 23 T cell receptor beta chains sequenced from a single sample in a study of blood T cell repertoires in COVID-19. Profiled with immunoSEQ multiplex PCR; TCRdb holds only in-frame clones, not every one. The table lists 350,000 to 550,000 clones, around 89% of them singletons. The sequenced material came from PBMCs or T cells enriched from blood (not recorded which). These receptors were collected from a man in his thirties or forties who had recovered from COVID-19.

V and J are TRBV7-9 and TRBJ1-3, with D unclear. Germline assignment: CDR1 SEHNR and CDR2 FQNEAQ (reference sequence). The V end was cut by 6 bases, the J end by 3 bases, with 15 bases between. The CDR3 sequence is 15 residues long. The CDR3 sequence is CASSSKVPDGNTIYF. CDR3 nucleotides: TGTGCCAGCAGTTCGAAAGTCCCAGATGGAAACACCATATATTTT.

The chain has TRBV2 and TRBJ2-7; 8 nucleotides line up with TRBD2. Germline CDR1 and CDR2: SNHLY and FYNNEI. Unmatched junction bases numbered 5, after V lost 2 bases and J lost 5 bases. The CDR3 loop spans 14 amino acids. CDR3 sequence (DNA): TGTGCCAGCAGTGAAACACGGGGGGGGAACGAGCAGTACTTC. Protein product: CASSETRGGNEQYF.

This clone was counted once. The gene calls are TRBV7-9 and TRBJ1-6; tentative D call: TRBD1 (5 bases). Germline CDR1 SEHNR, CDR2 FQNEAQ (reference sequence). V lost 4 bases and J 6 bases, leaving 19 bases between the germline ends. This CDR3 is 17 amino acids long. CDR3 in DNA: TGTGCCAGCAGCTCCCCGATAGGTGACAGACTTAATTCACCCCTCCACTTT. Its protein is CASSSPIGDRLNSPLHF.

The rearrangement uses TRBV6-5 and TRBJ1-6; possible D gene TRBD1, 5 bases. The V end lost 10 bases, the J end lost 6 bases, and 13 bases lay between the germline ends. The CDR3 loop spans 13 amino acids. Germline V gene lookup returns CDR1 MNHEY and CDR2 SVGAGI. CDR3 in amino acids: CATSWGVNSPLHF. CDR3 DNA sequence: TGTGCCACGTCGTGGGGGGTTAATTCACCCCTCCACTTT.

The CDR3 spells CASSSGLARDTQYF. CDR3 in DNA: TGTGCCAGCAGCTCCGGACTAGCGCGCGATACGCAGTATTTT. The rearrangement links TRBV7-9 to TRBJ2-3; TRBD2 matches 9 bases. Germline lookup yields CDR1 SEHNR and CDR2 FQNEAQ (reference sequence). V dropped 4 bases and J dropped 6; count of bases not matched to a gene: 5. This CDR3 is 14 amino acids long.

The CDR3 loop reads CASSLQTGEAFF. CDR3 coding DNA: TGTGCCAGCAGTTTACAGACAGGTGAAGCTTTCTTT. The chain joins TRBV28 to TRBJ1-1; D possibly corresponds to TRBD1 (6 bases). Germline CDR1 MDHEN, CDR2 SYDVKM. The ends were cut back, 2 bases at V and 7 bases at J, with 8 bases in the middle. This CDR3 region has 12 residues.

The chain has TRBV19 and TRBJ2-3; 9 bases line up with TRBD2. There are 16 residues in the CDR3. CDR1 is LNHDA and CDR2 is SQIVND in the germline V gene (reference sequence). The V segment lost 3 bases and the J segment 3 bases; nucleotides outside the gene matches: 7. As DNA, the CDR3 is TGTGCCAGTAGTATTTGGCTAGCGGGAACAACAGATACGCAGTATTTT. Encoded protein: CASSIWLAGTTDTQYF. Together with reference TRBV19 and TRBJ2-3, the CDR3 gives the full variable domain: DGGITQSPKYLFRKEGQNVTLSCEQNLNHDAMYWYRQDPGQGLRLIYYSQIVNDFQKGDIAEGYSVSREKKESFPLTVTSAQKNPTAFYLCASSIWLAGTTDTQYFGPGTRLTVL.

This chain links TRBV30 with TRBJ2-2, with D unresolved. There are 14 residues in the CDR3. Germline V gene lookup returns CDR1 GTSNPN and CDR2 SVGIG (reference sequence). Trimming left V 0 bases short and J 5 bases short, with 10 bases between. The chain's CDR3 is CAWSVQTVTGELFF. CDR3 bases: TGTGCCTGGAGTGTACAGACCGTGACCGGGGAGCTGTTTTTT.

The chain recombines TRBV24-1 with TRBJ1-3; 8 bases line up with TRBD1. The CDR3 is 16 residues long. The germline V gene has CDR1 KGHDR and CDR2 SFDVKD. V shed 2 bases, J shed 4 bases, and the junction held 6 bases outside the gene matches. The CDR3 is CATSDSRTGLGNTIYF. CDR3 bases: TGTGCCACCAGTGATTCCCGGACAGGGTTAGGAAACACCATATATTTT.

The V and J genes are TRBV18 and TRBJ1-1, with 10 bases fitting TRBD1. This CDR3 region has 14 residues. CDR1 is KGHSH and CDR2 is LQKENI in the germline V gene. V shed 3 bases, J shed 7 bases, and the junction held 5 bases outside the gene matches. CDR3: CASSPLGTGDEAFF. Here the CDR3 DNA reads TGTGCCAGCTCACCTCTAGGGACAGGGGATGAAGCTTTCTTT.

This clone was recorded only once. This chain links TRBV5-1 with TRBJ1-1; TRBD1 agrees at 8 bases. This CDR3 has 13 residues. Germline CDR1 and CDR2: SGHRS and YFSETQ. After removal of 4 bases from V and 12 bases from J, the junction contained 11 bases not matched to a gene. CDR3 protein: CASSQHRDRTPFF. As DNA, the CDR3 is TGCGCCAGCAGCCAGCACCGGGACAGGACTCCTTTCTTT.

The rearrangement joins TRBV29-1 to TRBJ2-3; 11 nucleotides align to TRBD2. CDR3 length equals 15 residues. Germline V gene sequence: CDR1 SQVTM, CDR2 ANQGSEA. The junction had 11 bases not matched to a gene; V was cut back by 6 bases and J by 6 bases. CDR3 bases: TGCAGCGTCCCCTCACTAGCGGGAGCGCTCGATACGCAGTATTTT. The encoded protein is CSVPSLAGALDTQYF.

A single count supports this clone. The chain employs TRBV12-5 and TRBJ2-1; TRBD2 agrees at 10 bases. This CDR3 is 15 amino acids long. The V and J ends lost 5 bases and 8 bases, in that order; junction bases with no gene match: 9. Germline V gene sequence: CDR1 LGHNT, CDR2 FRNRAP. The CDR3 coding sequence is TGTGCTAGTGGTGCCTCCCAGCGGGGGGGGGATGAGCAGTTCTTC. Protein: CASGASQRGGDEQFF.

The chain joins TRBV11-2 to TRBJ2-1, with TRBD2 identical over 8 bases. The V segment lost 5 bases and the J segment 9 bases; nucleotides outside the gene matches: 12. The CDR3 has 15 amino acids. Germline V CDR1 and CDR2: SGHAT, FQNNGV. In DNA, the CDR3 is TGTGCCAGCAGCCCGTTAGCGGGAATACAGGGTGAGCAGTTCTTC. Encoded protein: CASSPLAGIQGEQFF. Full variable domain (missing parts from reference TRBV11-2 and TRBJ2-1): EAGVAQSPRYKIIEKRQSVAFWCNPISGHATLYWYQQILGQGPKLLIQFQNNGVVDDSQLPKDRFSAERLKGVDSTLKIQPAKLEDSAVYLCASSPLAGIQGEQFFGPGTRLTVL.

The rearrangement joins TRBV6-4 to TRBJ2-1; 7 bases match TRBD1. Trimming cost V 0 bases and J 5 bases; bases outside gene matches: 7. The CDR3 covers 16 residues. In germline, CDR1 is MRHNA, CDR2 SNTAGT. CDR3 loop: CASSDSSQGDNNEQFF. The CDR3, as DNA: TGTGCCAGCAGTGACTCGAGCCAGGGGGATAACAATGAGCAGTTCTTC.

The chain couples TRBV28 to TRBJ2-3; D is unclear. V was shortened by 4 bases and J by 10 bases, with 12 bases between the two germline ends. The length of the CDR3 is 12 residues. The V gene's germline CDR1 is MDHEN and CDR2 SYDVKM. The CDR3 protein is CASSSETQAQYF. In DNA, the CDR3 is TGTGCCAGCAGTTCTGAGACCCAGGCGCAGTATTTT.

The chain has TRBV19 and TRBJ1-5; 7 positions agree with TRBD1. This CDR3 is 15 amino acids long. After removal of 4 bases from V and 4 bases from J, the junction contained 7 bases not matched to a gene. The germline V gene has CDR1 LNHDA and CDR2 SQIVND (reference sequence). The CDR3 sequence is CASSRRQGSNQPQHF. In DNA, the CDR3 is TGTGCCAGTAGTAGGCGACAGGGATCAAATCAGCCCCAGCATTTT.

For the CDR3, the DNA is TGCGCCAGCAGGCCGCTTGGACAGCCTGTTTCACCCCTCCACTTT. Its protein is CASRPLGQPVSPLHF. The rearrangement links TRBV23-1 to TRBJ1-6, with D perhaps TRBD1 (6 bases). TRBV23-1 is known as an ORF, though its function is uncertain. V was cut by 6 bases and J by 9 bases, with 18 bases left in between. CDR3 size: 15 residues.

The chain has TRBV28 and TRBJ2-7, with D maybe TRBD2 (5 bases). This CDR3 contains 13 residues. Germline values: CDR1 MDHEN, CDR2 SYDVKM. V dropped 7 bases and J dropped 3 bases, with 13 bases sitting between them. Written as DNA, the CDR3 is TGTGCCAGCATAGGGAGAGGTGACTACGAGCAGTACTTC. It yields the protein CASIGRGDYEQYF.

The chain links TRBV28 to TRBJ1-5, with D possibly matching TRBD1 (5 bases). The CDR3 sequence is 17 residues long. Germline loops: CDR1 MDHEN, CDR2 SYDVKM. V lost 3 bases and J 1 base, leaving 16 bases between the germline ends. This CDR3 is CASSLLRQGASNQPQHF. CDR3 nucleotide sequence: TGTGCCAGCAGTTTGCTACGTCAAGGGGCAAGCAATCAGCCCCAGCATTTT.

The chain is built from TRBV5-1 and TRBJ2-5; D uncertain. The V gene's germline CDR1 is SGHRS and CDR2 YFSETQ. The CDR3 spans 13 residues. V dropped 0 bases and J dropped 2 bases, with 5 bases sitting between them. This chain's CDR3 is CASSLVRQETQYF. Here the CDR3 DNA reads TGCGCCAGCAGCTTGGTCAGGCAAGAGACCCAGTACTTC.

This clone occurred a few times. The rearrangement links TRBV5-4 to TRBJ2-7; 9 nucleotides agree with TRBD2. V shed 4 bases and J 1 base; nucleotides not matched to a gene: 6. The CDR3 loop spans 15 amino acids. CDR1 and CDR2 from the germline V gene are SGHNT and YYREEE (reference sequence). CDR3 loop: CASSLPGLASYEQYF. In DNA, the CDR3 is TGTGCCAGCAGCCTGCCGGGACTAGCTTCCTACGAGCAGTACTTC.

This chain links TRBV6-6 with TRBJ1-5; TRBD1 aligns across 8 bases. This CDR3 spans 14 amino acids. After removal of 6 bases from V and 6 bases from J, the junction contained 7 bases not matched to a gene. CDR1 is MNHNY, CDR2 SVGAGI, per germline (reference sequence). The CDR3 sequence is CASSHGQGSQPQHF. CDR3 DNA sequence: TGTGCCAGCAGCCACGGACAGGGCTCTCAGCCCCAGCATTTT.